The T cell receptor beta chain under discussion was sequenced for a study of post-analysis software for immune sequencing data. About the study: The courses of disease that were included comprised relapsing-remitting, secondary progressive and progressive-relapsing multiple sclerosis.

Germline CDR1 MGHDK, CDR2 SYGVNS. V was cut by 0 bases and J by 1 base, with 24 bases left in between. The CDR3 runs to 20 residues. This clonotype has at least ten counts. The antigen is not known. Tagging with unique molecular identifiers was a feature of the TCR beta cDNA libraries. Out of 1 to 10 million T cells, about 500,000 cDNA molecules were generated. MiXCR, applied by TCRdb to the PCR reads, yields one record per CDR3 protein. Of roughly 200,000 distinct CDR3 sequences in the sample, over 25% were seen once. Findings and limits, study-wide: Strong co-clustering by F measure was evident for samples that had been prepared in the same batch. Controls showed lower frequencies than patients for roughly five TRBV segments, and TRBV5-6, TRBV5-1 and TRBV20-1 were among these.

The genes are TRBV25-1 and TRBJ2-5, with D possibly matching TRBD1 (7 bases). The sequenced sample consisted of blood. The sequence was obtained from a girl younger than 18 with multiple sclerosis. The CDR3 loop reads CASSEYGDSNDLGGQETQYF. The CDR3 nucleotides read TGTGCCAGCAGTGAATATGGGGACAGTAACGACCTGGGAGGCCAAGAGACCCAGTACTTC.